Each of the 13 T cell receptor beta chains below was sequenced from the same sample in a study of identical twins (TCRdb year 2016). Library preparation employed 5' RACE. The sequencer listed for this sample is Illumina HiSeq 2000. TCRdb trimmed public reads at Q25 via fastp, called clones via MiXCR and kept in-frame beta chains. Each CDR3 protein appears once, grouped with its most common genes and DNA. For this sample there are 100,000 or so distinct CDR3 sequences; 5.9% appear just once. The ten largest clones add up to approximately 12% of the sample. Material for sequencing was memory T cells sorted from blood. What this sample's cell subset or site label stands for: CD45RO+ enriched T cells. These receptors were taken from a woman in her forties or fifties in good health.

This clonotype is medium-sized (0.01 to 0.1%) within its sample. This chain connects TRBV6-4 to TRBJ2-1; 8 nucleotides align to TRBD2. CDR1 and CDR2 from the germline V gene are MRHNA and SNTAGT. This CDR3 is built from 16 residues. Trimming at V came to 0 bases and at J to 6 bases, leaving 7 bases not matched to a gene. This CDR3 is CASSDSAGGFGNEQFF. As DNA, the CDR3 is TGTGCCAGCAGTGACTCGGCGGGAGGTTTCGGCAATGAGCAGTTCTTC.

In its sample, this clonotype was seen once. This chain connects TRBV6-5 to TRBJ2-1, with 8 positions matching TRBD1. Per germline, CDR1 MNHEY and CDR2 SVGAGI. This CDR3 spans 15 amino acids. The V segment lost 0 bases and the J segment 8 bases; nucleotides outside the gene matches: 6. CDR3: CASSYSGTGWDEQFF. Written as DNA, the CDR3 is TGTGCCAGCAGTTACTCGGGGACAGGATGGGATGAGCAGTTCTTC.

Ten or more counts support this clonotype. Written as DNA, the CDR3 is TGTGCCAGCAGCTTGAGGCAGTTGAACACTGAAGCTTTCTTT. Protein: CASSLRQLNTEAFF. The chain has TRBV5-6 and TRBJ1-1; D not resolved. This CDR3 region has 14 residues. Trimming took 1 base from V and 0 from J, leaving 7 bases between them. CDR1 is SGHDT and CDR2 is YYEEEE in the germline V gene.

This clonotype was seen repeatedly, ten times or more. The gene calls are TRBV6-5 and TRBJ2-7; 10 bases align to TRBD1. The V gene's germline CDR1 is MNHEY and CDR2 SVGAGI. CDR3 length: 15 amino acids. Trimming at V came to 6 bases and at J to 2 bases, leaving 7 bases not matched to a gene. The CDR3 DNA reads TGTGCCAGCAGCCAACCCGGGACAGGGGCCTACGAGCAGTACTTC. Amino acids: CASSQPGTGAYEQYF.

This clonotype was seen repeatedly, ten times or more. The chain employs TRBV7-9 and TRBJ2-7; 12 bases are shared with TRBD2. V lost 0 bases and J lost 6; bases outside the gene matches: 6. The CDR3 spans 16 residues. CDR1 is SEHNR, CDR2 FQNEAQ, per germline (reference sequence). The DNA for the CDR3 is TGTGCCAGCAGCTTAGCGACTAGCGGGAGTGTTGCCGAGCAGTACTTC. It specifies CASSLATSGSVAEQYF.

Ten or more counts support this clonotype. The chain links TRBV9 to TRBJ2-3; the D is unclear. The CDR3 is made up of 15 amino acids. Trimming took 4 bases from V and 1 from J, leaving 13 bases between them. CDR1 is SGDLS and CDR2 is YYNGEE in the germline V gene. CDR3 bases: TGTGCCAGCAGCTCCCTCTCCTTACGCACAGATACGCAGTATTTT. It encodes CASSSLSLRTDTQYF.

V and J are TRBV12-2 and TRBJ2-7; TRBD1, the table's D call, was not compared with the DNA. TRBV12-2 is a pseudogene segment. This CDR3 comprises 17 residues. CDR3 sequence reads: CASPHGTGGQGPYEQYV. Here the CDR3 DNA reads TGTGCAAGTCCCCACGGAACCGGGGGACAGGGGCCCTACGAGCAGTACGTC.

The V gene is TRBV30, the J gene TRBJ2-7, with 8 bases aligning to TRBD2. The trim removed 0 bases at V and 0 bases at J, leaving 4 bases unmatched. Germline assignment: CDR1 GTSNPN and CDR2 SVGIG (reference sequence). The CDR3 spans 15 residues. CDR3 DNA sequence: TGTGCCTGGAGTGTGGGGCTAGCGGGCTCCTACGAGCAGTACGTC. It is translated as CAWSVGLAGSYEQYV.

This clonotype was recorded a few times. The J gene is TRBJ2-7, the V gene TRBV5-4; D call uncertain. CDR3 length equals 12 residues. V lost 0 bases and J lost 7, with 8 bases in between. Germline-derived CDR1 and CDR2 are SGHNT and YYREEE (reference sequence). The CDR3, as DNA: TGTGCCAGCAGCTTGGGAGGCCAGGAGCAGTACTTC. It codes for CASSLGGQEQYF.

The table lists this clonotype with many counts. The rearrangement uses TRBV5-1 and TRBJ2-2, with 7 bases lining up with TRBD1. The V and J ends lost 0 bases and 6 bases, in that order; junction bases with no gene match: 5. This CDR3 contains 15 residues. Germline assignment: CDR1 SGHRS and CDR2 YFSETQ. CDR3 region: CASSLETGSPGELFF. CDR3 sequence (DNA): TGCGCCAGCAGCTTGGAGACAGGGAGCCCCGGGGAGCTGTTTTTT.

This clonotype has ten or more counts. The gene calls are TRBV7-8 and TRBJ2-5; D is possibly TRBD2 (6 bases). The germline V gene has CDR1 SGHVS and CDR2 FQNEAQ. The CDR3 runs to 16 residues. Trimming shortened V by 7 bases and J by 4 bases, and 22 bases separated the two germline ends. CDR3 coding DNA: TGTGCCAGCATCCCGGGTAGGAGGGGCTGGGGAGAGACCCAGTACTTC. Translated: CASIPGRRGWGETQYF.

The chain recombines TRBV20-1 with TRBJ2-1; no reliable D call. The CDR3 covers 18 residues. Germline V CDR1 and CDR2: DFQATT, SNEGSKA (reference sequence). The V gene lost 0 bases and the J gene lost 9 bases, with 27 bases spanning the gap. The CDR3 DNA is TGCAGTGCTAGAGAGGCTACTAACCCGAGTTGGGCTTTAGGTGAGCAGTTCTTC. Amino acids: CSAREATNPSWALGEQFF.

This clonotype was seen only a few times. A junction end diverges from the germline sequence, so it may reflect a read error. The chain combines TRBV5-1 with TRBJ1-1; 9 nucleotides line up with TRBD1. CDR3 length: 17 residues. The germline CDR1 and CDR2 sequences are SGHRS and YFSETQ. This CDR3 is CASSRTGTGRENTEAFF. The CDR3 DNA is TGCGCTAGCAGCCGTACCGGGACAGGGAGGGAGAACACTGAAGCTTTCTTT. The complete variable domain, with remaining parts taken from reference TRBV5-1 and TRBJ1-1, reads KAGVTQTPRYLIKTRGQQVTLSCSPISGHRSVSWYQQTPGQGLQFLFEYFSETQRNKGNFPGRFSGRQFSNSRSEMNVSTLELGDSALYLCASSRTGTGRENTEAFFGQGTRLTVV.